This is a list of T cell receptor beta chains from one sample in a study of blood T cells in healthy people across ages. In TCRdb, the 5' RACE reads were re-called with MiXCR into one record per CDR3 protein. This table has under 2 million distinct CDR3 sequences, about 32% appearing once. The specimen sequenced was blood. The receptors were sampled from a woman in her 30s in good health. CDR3s include the opening cysteine and the closing phenylalanine or tryptophan. A D gene is named only where the DNA matches it firmly. A row's size may be missing; if present it is once, few, many or a size class.

abundance: NA
j_gene: TRBJ2-1
d_gene: TRBD2
v_gene: TRBV3-1
CDR3nt: TGTGCCAGCAGCCAAGCACCCAGGACTAGCGGGAGCAATGAGCAGTTCTTC
CDR3aa: CASSQAPRTSGSNEQFF

abundance: NA
j_gene: TRBJ1-1
d_gene: NA
v_gene: TRBV28
CDR3nt: TGTGCCAGCAGGAGCCCATACGGCAGGGGACCATCAGCTTTCTTT
CDR3aa: CASRSPYGRGPSAFF

abundance: NA
j_gene: TRBJ2-7
d_gene: TRBD2
v_gene: TRBV27
CDR3nt: TGTGCCAGCAGGACTAGCGGGGGCCGCTACGGGCAGTACTTC
CDR3aa: CASRTSGGRYGQYF

abundance: NA
j_gene: TRBJ2-7
d_gene: NA
v_gene: TRBV18
CDR3nt: TGTGCCAGCTCACCACCTAGGACTGGGGTCTCCTACGAGCAGTACTTC
CDR3aa: CASSPPRTGVSYEQYF

abundance: NA
j_gene: TRBJ1-1
d_gene: NA
v_gene: TRBV20-1
CDR3nt: TGCAGTGCTATGGGCGGCCCCAACACTGAAGCTTTCTTT
CDR3aa: CSAMGGPNTEAFF

abundance: few
j_gene: TRBJ2-3
d_gene: NA
v_gene: TRBV15
CDR3nt: TGTGCCACCAGCAGAGATAGGGCCACCTCAGATACGCAGTATTTT
CDR3aa: CATSRDRATSDTQYF

abundance: NA
j_gene: TRBJ2-7
d_gene: NA
v_gene: TRBV10-3
CDR3nt: TGTGCCATCAGCGCACCTCCGGACGGCCCTTCCTACGAGCAGTACTTC
CDR3aa: CAISAPPDGPSYEQYF

abundance: NA
j_gene: TRBJ2-7
d_gene: TRBD2
v_gene: TRBV24-1
CDR3nt: TGTGCCACCAGTGAAGCGGGAGAGAGCTCCTACGAGCAGTACTTC
CDR3aa: CATSEAGESSYEQYF

abundance: NA
j_gene: TRBJ2-1
d_gene: TRBD2
v_gene: TRBV30
CDR3nt: TGTGCCTGGAGTGTCAAACTGCCTGGGGGGGATGAGCAGTTCTTC
CDR3aa: CAWSVKLPGGDEQFF

abundance: NA
j_gene: TRBJ2-7
d_gene: NA
v_gene: TRBV15
CDR3nt: TGTGCCACCAGCAGAGATTCAGGTCTCCTGGACGAGCAGTACTTC
CDR3aa: CATSRDSGLLDEQYF

abundance: NA
j_gene: TRBJ2-1
d_gene: NA
v_gene: TRBV4-1
CDR3nt: TGCGCCAGCAGCCGTATTCCCCTCCTAGGCTCCTACAATGAGCAGTTCTTC
CDR3aa: CASSRIPLLGSYNEQFF

abundance: NA
j_gene: TRBJ1-1
d_gene: NA
v_gene: TRBV25-1
CDR3nt: TGTGCCAGCGCCTTTGGCACTGAAGCTTTCTTT
CDR3aa: CASAFGTEAFF

abundance: few
j_gene: TRBJ2-5
d_gene: TRBD1
v_gene: TRBV24-1
CDR3nt: TGTGCCACCAGCCCCGGACAGGGGGACGGAGAGACCCAGTACTTC
CDR3aa: CATSPGQGDGETQYF

abundance: NA
j_gene: TRBJ1-2
d_gene: TRBD1
v_gene: TRBV12-5
CDR3nt: TGTGTTAGTGGTAAAGGACAGGAACTCCTCCTCTATGGCTACACCTTC
CDR3aa: CVSGKGQELLLYGYTF

abundance: NA
j_gene: TRBJ2-5
d_gene: NA
v_gene: TRBV21-1
CDR3nt: TGTGCCAGCATCTCTGTCTCGGGCGAAAGGGGGACCCAGTACTTC
CDR3aa: CASISVSGERGTQYF

abundance: few
j_gene: TRBJ2-5
d_gene: TRBD2
v_gene: TRBV2
CDR3nt: TGTGCCAGCAGTGCCGGGACTAGCTCAAGGCAGTACTTC
CDR3aa: CASSAGTSSRQYF

abundance: few
j_gene: TRBJ2-3
d_gene: TRBD2
v_gene: TRBV6-2/TRBV6-3
CDR3nt: TGTGCCAGCAGTGCGTCCCTAGCGGGCCGTTCATATACGCAGTATTTT
CDR3aa: CASSASLAGRSYTQYF

abundance: NA
j_gene: TRBJ1-5
d_gene: NA
v_gene: TRBV30
CDR3nt: TGTGCCTGGAGTCTTACGGATAGCAATCAGCCCCAGCATTTT
CDR3aa: CAWSLTDSNQPQHF

abundance: NA
j_gene: TRBJ2-1
d_gene: NA
v_gene: TRBV15
CDR3nt: TGTGCCACCAGCAGAGATCAGCGTGTCGTGAACAATGAGCAGTTCTTC
CDR3aa: CATSRDQRVVNNEQFF

abundance: many
j_gene: TRBJ2-1
d_gene: NA
v_gene: TRBV7-2
CDR3nt: TGTGCCAGCAGCTGGGAGGGGGGTTCGCAGTTCTTC
CDR3aa: CASSWEGGSQFF

abundance: NA
j_gene: TRBJ2-3
d_gene: TRBD2
v_gene: TRBV5-5
CDR3nt: TGTGCCAGCAGCTTTAGCGGGAATGGTACAGATACGCAGTATTTT
CDR3aa: CASSFSGNGTDTQYF

abundance: NA
j_gene: TRBJ2-7
d_gene: NA
v_gene: TRBV30
CDR3nt: TGTGCTCAACTGGCCTACTACGAGCAGTACTTC
CDR3aa: CAQLAYYEQYF

abundance: few
j_gene: TRBJ2-7
d_gene: NA
v_gene: TRBV16
CDR3nt: TGTGCCAGCAGCCAATCAGATAGGATCGGCTACGAGCAGTACTTC
CDR3aa: CASSQSDRIGYEQYF

abundance: NA
j_gene: TRBJ1-4
d_gene: NA
v_gene: TRBV5-6
CDR3nt: TGTGCCAGCAGCTCGGGCCCACAGGGCCCTAATGAAAAACTGTTTTTT
CDR3aa: CASSSGPQGPNEKLFF

abundance: NA
j_gene: TRBJ2-7
d_gene: TRBD1
v_gene: TRBV20-1
CDR3nt: TGCAGTGCTAGACCGACAGGGCTATACGAGCAGTACTTC
CDR3aa: CSARPTGLYEQYF

abundance: NA
j_gene: TRBJ2-1
d_gene: TRBD1
v_gene: TRBV20-1
CDR3nt: TGCAGTGCTAGTGGGACAGGGGGCTATTACAATGAGCAGTTCTTC
CDR3aa: CSASGTGGYYNEQFF

abundance: NA
j_gene: TRBJ2-4
d_gene: NA
v_gene: TRBV11-2
CDR3nt: TGTGCCAGCAGCCCAGGGGCGGGGGCAGGTGACATTCAGTACTTC
CDR3aa: CASSPGAGAGDIQYF

abundance: NA
j_gene: TRBJ1-3
d_gene: NA
v_gene: TRBV5-1
CDR3nt: TGCGCCAGCAGCTTGGATTCCGGGGGTGCTCTGGGAACCATATATTTT
CDR3aa: CASSLDSGGALGTIYF

abundance: NA
j_gene: TRBJ1-2
d_gene: NA
v_gene: TRBV29-1
CDR3nt: TGCAGCGTAGGACAGCGCGAAACGATTAACTATGGCTACACCTTC
CDR3aa: CSVGQRETINYGYTF

abundance: NA
j_gene: TRBJ2-7
d_gene: TRBD2
v_gene: TRBV4-1
CDR3nt: TGCGCCAGCAGCCAAGTATTGACTAGCCCCTACGAGCAGTACTTC
CDR3aa: CASSQVLTSPYEQYF

abundance: few
j_gene: TRBJ1-4
d_gene: NA
v_gene: TRBV10-3
CDR3nt: TGTGCCAGCAGGGAACTGCCCGGTGAAAAACTGTTTTTT
CDR3aa: CASRELPGEKLFF

abundance: few
j_gene: TRBJ2-7
d_gene: TRBD2
v_gene: TRBV6-2/TRBV6-3
CDR3nt: TGTGCCAGCAGAATTCGCGGGAGTTCGACCTACGAGCAGTACTTC
CDR3aa: CASRIRGSSTYEQYF

abundance: NA
j_gene: TRBJ1-5
d_gene: NA
v_gene: TRBV4-2
CDR3nt: TGTGCCAGCAGCCAAGATCATGCAGGGTCCCAGCCCCAGCATTTT
CDR3aa: CASSQDHAGSQPQHF

abundance: few
j_gene: TRBJ2-7
d_gene: NA
v_gene: TRBV20-1
CDR3nt: TGCAGTGCTAGCCCAGGTTCCACCTACGAGCAGTACTTC
CDR3aa: CSASPGSTYEQYF

abundance: few
j_gene: TRBJ2-1
d_gene: NA
v_gene: TRBV7-9
CDR3nt: TGTGCCAGCAGCCCGAGAGCGGAGCCCTCCTACAATGAGCAGTTCTTC
CDR3aa: CASSPRAEPSYNEQFF

abundance: NA
j_gene: TRBJ2-3
d_gene: TRBD1
v_gene: TRBV5-1
CDR3nt: TGCGCCAGCAGCCCGCTGACAGGGGAGTTTACAGATACGCAGTATTTT
CDR3aa: CASSPLTGEFTDTQYF

abundance: NA
j_gene: TRBJ2-5
d_gene: TRBD2
v_gene: TRBV5-1
CDR3nt: TGCGCCAGCAGCACTAGCGGGAGTGGAGAGACCCAGTACTTC
CDR3aa: CASSTSGSGETQYF

abundance: few
j_gene: TRBJ1-4
d_gene: NA
v_gene: TRBV29-1
CDR3nt: TGCAGCGTTGACGGACCCCCTGAACGCCGTTTAGAGGGAAAACTGTTTTTT
CDR3aa: CSVDGPPERRLEGKLFF

abundance: NA
j_gene: TRBJ2-1
d_gene: NA
v_gene: TRBV6-2/TRBV6-3
CDR3nt: TGTGCCAGCAGCACCACATACTACAATGAGCAGTTCTTC
CDR3aa: CASSTTYYNEQFF

abundance: few
j_gene: TRBJ1-4
d_gene: TRBD1
v_gene: TRBV6-5
CDR3nt: TGTGCCAGCCGCGGAACAGGGGGCGGCGAAAAACTGTTTTTT
CDR3aa: CASRGTGGGEKLFF

abundance: NA
j_gene: TRBJ2-3
d_gene: TRBD2
v_gene: TRBV12-3/TRBV12-4
CDR3nt: TGTGCCAGCAGCTCGACCGGGGGGTCAGGCACAGATACGCAGTATTTT
CDR3aa: CASSSTGGSGTDTQYF

abundance: NA
j_gene: TRBJ1-4
d_gene: NA
v_gene: TRBV6-1
CDR3nt: TGTGCCAGCAGTGAAGCTTTCGTCCAGGGTGGGGCAACTAATGAAAAACTGTTTTTT
CDR3aa: CASSEAFVQGGATNEKLFF

abundance: NA
j_gene: TRBJ1-6
d_gene: NA
v_gene: TRBV4-1
CDR3nt: TGCGCCAGCAGCATTAGTGGTGGGACACAGACTTCACCCCTCCACTTT
CDR3aa: CASSISGGTQTSPLHF